These T cell receptor beta chains were read from a single sample in a study of cytomegalovirus exposure and HLA in healthy donors. Sequenced by immunoSEQ multiplex PCR; TCRdb stores in-frame clones only, minus some. The data show over 85,000 clones, with approximately 94% seen just once and 0.8% to 0.9% held by the top ten. The sequenced sample was PBMCs. The receptor source for this set is a woman in her late teens or twenties in good health and CMV-seronegative. CDR3s include the opening cysteine and the closing phenylalanine or tryptophan. D genes are given only for firm matches.

D	J	V	CDR3
TRBD2	TRBJ2-1	TRBV28	CASSLSTSGAYNEQFF
-	TRBJ1-1	TRBV5-1	CATRRQDGDTEAFF
-	TRBJ2-1	TRBV4-3	CASSHLTGNEQFF
TRBD1	TRBJ2-7	TRBV5-4	CASSLRRYTGGRKEQYF
-	TRBJ1-1	TRBV7-9	CASTGYTEAFF
-	TRBJ2-6	TRBV6-1	CASTRTSRANVLTF
-	TRBJ2-5	TRBV6-1	CASSEALRWDLKTQYF
-	TRBJ1-1	TRBV7-2	CASSLEREAFF
TRBD1	TRBJ2-1	TRBV6-1	CASSWTGGDYNEQFF
-	TRBJ2-5	TRBV5-1	CASSSGQGGETQYF
-	TRBJ2-7	TRBV7-2	CASSLGRAGEQYF
TRBD1	TRBJ1-1	TRBV27	CASSPRQGSTEAFF
-	TRBJ1-1	TRBV7-2	CASSPMVSTVNTEAFF
-	TRBJ1-1	TRBV29-1	CSVDRGSGVAFF